Each of the 24 T cell receptor beta chains below was sequenced from the same sample in a study of PD-1 blockade in classical Hodgkin lymphoma. Each patient relapsed following autologous stem cell transplantation, and prior brentuximab vedotin exposure differed. The repertoire was sequenced with immunoSEQ multiplex PCR; TCRdb's copy has only in-frame clones and lacks some. The table shows almost 100,000 clones, with 80% to 95% occurring only once. Source: peripheral blood mononuclear cells (PBMCs), taken at baseline. Receptor source: a human donor with classical Hodgkin lymphoma.

The chain is built from TRBV11-3 and TRBJ2-3; TRBD2 aligns across 8 bases. This CDR3 spans 17 amino acids. V lost 5 bases to trimming and J lost 2 bases; unmatched junction nucleotides: 12. Germline V lookup: CDR1 SGHNT, CDR2 YENEEA. The CDR3 loop is CASSTRVGAGVTDTQYF. The CDR3 DNA is TGTGCCAGCAGCACAAGAGTGGGAGCGGGAGTCACAGATACGCAGTATTTT. Using reference TRBV11-3 and TRBJ2-3 for the parts outside the CDR3, the full variable domain is EAGVVQSPRYKIIEKKQPVAFWCNPISGHNTLYWYLQNLGQGPELLIRYENEEAVDDSQLPKDRFSAERLKGVDSTLKIQPAELGDSAVYLCASSTRVGAGVTDTQYFGPGTRLTVL.

This chain connects TRBV28 to TRBJ1-2; possible D gene TRBD1, 5 bases. V was clipped by 3 bases and J by 8 bases, with 16 bases between them. There are 14 residues in the CDR3. Germline V gene sequence: CDR1 MDHEN, CDR2 SYDVKM. The CDR3 spells CASSFKGLGVGYTF. The CDR3 bases are TGTGCCAGCAGTTTTAAGGGGCTAGGGGTGGGCTACACCTTC.

The chain uses TRBV30 and TRBJ2-1; D is undetermined. In germline, CDR1 is GTSNPN, CDR2 SVGIG (reference sequence). Trimming removed 3 bases at V and 3 bases at J, with 6 bases between. The CDR3 is 12 amino acids. The DNA of the CDR3 is TGTGCCTGGAGCCGAGACTACAATGAGCAGTTCTTC. Translated, it gives CAWSRDYNEQFF.

J is TRBJ2-5 and V is TRBV7-3, with 12 bases identical to TRBD1. This CDR3 is 15 amino acids long. Germline V gives CDR1 SGHTA, CDR2 FQGTGA. V shed 5 bases and J 4 bases; nucleotides not matched to a gene: 5. CDR3 sequence reads: CASSPGTGGSETQYF. For the CDR3, the DNA is TGTGCCAGCAGCCCAGGGACAGGGGGCTCAGAGACCCAGTACTTC.

The rearrangement uses TRBV5-1 and TRBJ2-5; 8 positions agree with TRBD1. The CDR3 length is 18 residues. V dropped 4 bases and J dropped 4; count of bases not matched to a gene: 18. Germline-derived CDR1 and CDR2 are SGHRS and YFSETQ. CDR3 bases: TGCGCCAGCAGCCCAACGACAGGGGCCGGGTTTTGGGCAGAGACCCAGTACTTC. Translating it yields CASSPTTGAGFWAETQYF.

The chain combines TRBV5-1 with TRBJ2-7; a possible D gene is TRBD1 (6 bases). From germline, CDR1 is SGHRS and CDR2 YFSETQ. The CDR3 spans 13 residues. V dropped 5 bases and J dropped 9 bases, with 18 bases sitting between them. CDR3 sequence (DNA): TGCGCCAGCAGTCCCACATCCGGGACATCGCAGTACTTC. Translation gives CASSPTSGTSQYF. The variable domain in full, with the rest retrieved from reference TRBV5-1 and TRBJ2-7, is KAGVTQTPRYLIKTRGQQVTLSCSPISGHRSVSWYQQTPGQGLQFLFEYFSETQRNKGNFPGRFSGRQFSNSRSEMNVSTLELGDSALYLCASSPTSGTSQYFGPGTRLTVT.

The V call is TRBV27, the J call TRBJ1-4; 8 nucleotides line up with TRBD1. Germline trimming cut 5 bases from V and 6 bases from J; bases unmatched to any gene: 14. Germline CDR1 MNHEY, CDR2 SMNVEV (reference sequence). The CDR3 is made up of 17 amino acids. This CDR3 is CASSTQGAILGDEKLFF. The CDR3 DNA reads as TGTGCCAGCAGTACCCAGGGGGCCATCCTGGGGGATGAAAAACTGTTTTTT.

The chain joins TRBV18 to TRBJ1-4, with TRBD1 identical over 10 bases. CDR3 length: 16 residues. V trimming: 6 bases; J trimming: 8 bases; junction bases outside the gene matches: 12. Germline CDR1 KGHSH, CDR2 LQKENI. The CDR3 reads CASSPTGGVFFEKLFF. The CDR3 DNA reads TGTGCCAGCTCTCCGACAGGGGGCGTGTTTTTCGAAAAACTGTTTTTT.

The chain is built from TRBV7-6 and TRBJ1-4; D is undetermined. The CDR3 runs to 13 residues. CDR1 is SGHVS and CDR2 is FNYEAQ in the germline V gene. The V end lost 3 bases, the J end lost 10 bases, and 12 bases lay between the germline ends. In nucleotides, the CDR3 is TGTGCCAGCAGCTTTGCCCCCCAAGGAAAACTGTTTTTT. Its protein product is CASSFAPQGKLFF.

The rearrangement joins TRBV19 to TRBJ1-1, with D possibly TRBD1 on 6 matching bases. CDR3 length: 13 amino acids. Trimming shortened V by 7 bases and J by 8 bases, and 17 bases separated the two germline ends. Per germline, CDR1 LNHDA and CDR2 SQIVND (reference sequence). The CDR3 spells CASKGDRTPEAFF. Here the CDR3 DNA reads TGTGCCAGTAAGGGAGACAGGACCCCAGAAGCTTTCTTT.

This chain joins TRBV7-3 and TRBJ1-1; possibly TRBD1 for D (5 bases). Germline V gene data show CDR1 as SGHTA and CDR2 as FQGTGA. V lost 4 bases and J lost 1, with 7 bases in between. The CDR3 spans 13 residues. The CDR3 sequence is CASSSGRNTEAFF. The DNA for the CDR3 is TGTGCCAGCAGCTCGGGACGGAACACTGAAGCTTTCTTT.

The chain uses TRBV28 and TRBJ2-1, with a tentative D call TRBD2 (6 bases). Deletions cut 2 bases from V and 4 bases from J, with 12 bases between. CDR1 is MDHEN, CDR2 SYDVKM, per germline. The CDR3 length is 15 residues. The CDR3 coding sequence is TGTGCCAGCAGTTTAATTGGACTACCATACAATGAGCAGTTCTTC. It encodes CASSLIGLPYNEQFF.

This chain joins TRBV6-5 and TRBJ2-5, with 8 bases fitting TRBD1. Germline lookup yields CDR1 MNHEY and CDR2 SVGAGI. This CDR3 is 14 amino acids long. Trimming at V came to 1 base and at J to 7 bases, leaving 5 bases not matched to a gene. For the CDR3, the DNA is TGTGCCAGCAGTTACTTAACAGGACAGGGGACCCAGTACTTC. Translating it yields CASSYLTGQGTQYF.

The chain links TRBV19 to TRBJ1-3; weak D call: TRBD1 (6 bases). This CDR3 is 15 amino acids long. Germline loops: CDR1 LNHDA, CDR2 SQIVND (reference sequence). V was trimmed by 5 bases and J by 5 bases, leaving 16 bases between them. CDR3 loop: CASSVFGQGRNTIYF. CDR3 nucleotide sequence: TGTGCCAGTAGTGTCTTCGGGCAGGGGAGAAACACCATATATTTT.

The CDR3 sequence is CASSPLDHRGAGELFF. The DNA for the CDR3 is TGTGCCAGCTCACCACTGGATCACAGGGGAGCCGGGGAGCTGTTTTTT. The rearrangement links TRBV18 to TRBJ2-2; TRBD1 agrees at 7 bases. Germline V gives CDR1 KGHSH, CDR2 LQKENI. This CDR3 region has 16 residues. After removal of 1 base from V and 6 bases from J, the junction contained 8 bases not matched to a gene.

The genes are TRBV18 and TRBJ2-7; possibly TRBD2 for D (7 bases). The CDR3 is 13 amino acids. Looked up from germline, CDR1 is KGHSH and CDR2 is LQKENI. V shed 4 bases and J shed 7 bases, with 14 bases lying between them. CDR3 sequence (DNA): TGTGCCAGCTCACGGGTCGGGGGGCATGAGCAGTACTTC. This codes for CASSRVGGHEQYF.

This clone was counted between two and nine times. V gene TRBV30 combines with J gene TRBJ1-1, with no clear D. This CDR3 region has 11 residues. Trimming removed 3 bases from V and 5 bases from J, with 7 bases in between. CDR1 is GTSNPN, CDR2 SVGIG, per germline (reference sequence). CDR3 bases: TGTGCCTGGAGGGATAGTACTGAAGCTTTCTTT. Translation: CAWRDSTEAFF.

The chain has TRBV19 and TRBJ1-1; D perhaps matches TRBD1 (5 bases). The germline V gene encodes CDR1 LNHDA and CDR2 SQIVND (reference sequence). The CDR3 spans 14 residues. V was pared by 3 bases and J by 4 bases, with 12 bases between. The CDR3 DNA sequence: TGTGCCAGTAGTATCCGGGCGAGGGGCACTGAAGCTTTCTTT. The encoded protein is CASSIRARGTEAFF.

V usage is TRBV27 and J usage is TRBJ2-7, with 7 nucleotides matching TRBD1. The CDR3 length is 15 residues. The trim removed 5 bases at V and 3 bases at J, leaving 10 bases unmatched. Germline CDR1 MNHEY, CDR2 SMNVEV (reference sequence). The CDR3 reads CASSPRQGRFYEQYF. CDR3 DNA: TGTGCCAGCAGTCCTCGACAGGGAAGGTTCTACGAGCAGTACTTC.

V usage is TRBV4-2 and J usage is TRBJ2-3; 9 bases are a match to TRBD2. This CDR3 has 18 amino acids. V shed 0 bases, J shed 5 bases, and the junction held 12 bases outside the gene matches. Germline CDR1 is LGHNA and CDR2 is YNFKEQ. CDR3 bases: TGTGCCAGCAGCCAAGATCCGTTTAGCGGGAGCCCTGGAGATACGCAGTATTTT. Protein: CASSQDPFSGSPGDTQYF.

The V and J genes are TRBV5-1 and TRBJ2-5; D is unclear. The CDR3 is 13 amino acids. V was clipped by 4 bases and J by 2 bases, with 9 bases between them. Germline CDR1 SGHRS, CDR2 YFSETQ. CDR3 amino acids: CASSPRLQETQYF. In DNA, the CDR3 is TGCGCCAGCAGCCCTAGGTTACAAGAGACCCAGTACTTC.

This chain joins TRBV2 and TRBJ2-7; 11 bases map to TRBD1. Germline V gives CDR1 SNHLY, CDR2 FYNNEI. The CDR3 has 13 amino acids. With 7 bases clipped from V and 6 bases from J, the junction kept 5 bases outside the gene matches. CDR3: CASTRDRGSEQYF. In DNA form, the CDR3 reads TGTGCCAGCACTCGGGACAGGGGGTCCGAGCAGTACTTC.

This clone has only one observation. This chain connects TRBV4-2 to TRBJ1-1; D remains unclear. The germline CDR1 and CDR2 sequences are LGHNA and YNFKEQ. CDR3 length: 15 amino acids. Trimming cost V 8 bases and J 3 bases, with 19 bases left between them. CDR3 coding DNA: TGTGCCAGCTCCCCTAATATTGGCTTGGACACTGAAGCTTTCTTT. As protein: CASSPNIGLDTEAFF.

The V gene is TRBV7-8, the J gene TRBJ2-7, with D perhaps matching TRBD2 (5 bases). CDR1 and CDR2 (germline): SGHVS, FQNEAQ. The CDR3 is 15 amino acids. With 1 base removed from V and 2 bases from J, the gap between germline ends came to 12 bases. This CDR3 reads CASSLGAGGTYEQYF. In nucleotides, the CDR3 is TGTGCCAGCAGCTTAGGGGCGGGCGGCACCTACGAGCAGTACTTC.